These 18 T cell receptor beta chains originate from one sample sequenced in a study of lymphopenia after photon versus proton radiotherapy. The assay was immunoSEQ multiplex PCR, and TCRdb's table has in-frame clones only and misses some. The table lists more than 80,000 clones, around 83% of them singletons, with over 1.1% in the top ten. The sample consisted of peripheral blood, taken from a patient treated with proton-based radiotherapy. These receptors were collected from a man aged 55 to 70 with pancreatic cancer.

The rearrangement joins TRBV7-2 to TRBJ2-1; 7 bases align to TRBD1. The CDR3 spans 18 residues. Germline CDR1 and CDR2: SGHTA and FQGNSA. V shed 4 bases and J 0 bases; nucleotides not matched to a gene: 12. CDR3 DNA sequence: TGTGCCAGCAGCTACCTGACAGGGCCAAGCGGCTCCTACAATGAGCAGTTCTTC. This codes for CASSYLTGPSGSYNEQFF.

The rearrangement links TRBV19 to TRBJ1-2; TRBD1 is a possible D gene (5 bases). Germline V lookup: CDR1 LNHDA, CDR2 SQIVND (reference sequence). This CDR3 has 11 residues. Trimming removed 10 bases from V and 5 bases from J, with 11 bases in between. The CDR3, as DNA: TGTGCCACCCACGGGGGATATGGCTACACCTTC. Translated: CATHGGYGYTF.

The V call is TRBV2, the J call TRBJ2-3, with D perhaps TRBD1 or TRBD2 (5 bases each). V was cut by 4 bases and J by 2 bases, with 16 bases left in between. This CDR3 is built from 16 residues. Germline V gene sequence: CDR1 SNHLY, CDR2 FYNNEI. In nucleotides, the CDR3 is TGTGCCAGCAGTGGGGACCACCTCATCCTCACAGATACGCAGTATTTT. Residues: CASSGDHLILTDTQYF.

The rearrangement uses TRBV4-2 and TRBJ2-2, with TRBD2 matching 8 bases. This CDR3 region has 17 residues. Germline CDR1 LGHNA, CDR2 YNFKEQ. V was pared by 0 bases and J by 11 bases, with 14 bases of the junction left unmatched. The DNA of the CDR3 is TGTGCCAGCAGCCAAGATGCACTAGCGGTCGTTAACCGAGAGCTGTTTTTT. Its translation is CASSQDALAVVNRELFF.

The chain couples TRBV28 to TRBJ1-2; 7 nucleotides align to TRBD1. From germline, CDR1 is MDHEN and CDR2 SYDVKM. The CDR3 is made up of 14 amino acids. V lost 6 bases to trimming and J lost 14 bases; unmatched junction nucleotides: 18. The CDR3 nucleotides are TGTGCCAGCAGCCTAATGGGACAGACAACGCGGAGAACCTTC. Protein product: CASSLMGQTTRRTF.

This clone was seen a single time. The chain recombines TRBV14 with TRBJ2-1; 12 bases are a match to TRBD2. Germline values: CDR1 SGHDN, CDR2 FVKESK. The CDR3 length is 15 residues. Trimming at V came to 6 bases and at J to 6 bases, leaving 6 bases not matched to a gene. The CDR3 loop reads CASRASGRAANEQFF. The CDR3 nucleotides are TGTGCCAGCAGGGCTAGCGGGAGGGCGGCCAATGAGCAGTTCTTC. The full variable domain, completed using reference TRBV14 and TRBJ2-1, is EAGVTQFPSHSVIEKGQTVTLRCDPISGHDNLYWYRRVMGKEIKFLLHFVKESKQDESGMPNNRFLAERTGGTYSTLKVQPAELEDSGVYFCASRASGRAANEQFFGPGTRLTVL.

V is TRBV5-4 and J is TRBJ1-2, with D possibly matching TRBD1 (5 bases). From germline, CDR1 is SGHNT and CDR2 YYREEE (reference sequence). This CDR3 has 14 amino acids. Trimming removed 2 bases from V and 0 bases from J, with 8 bases in between. The CDR3 protein is CASSFRGANYGYTF. The CDR3 nucleotides read TGTGCCAGCAGCTTCCGGGGCGCTAACTATGGCTACACCTTC.

CDR3 sequence reads: CASSSDSAFYEQYF. In nucleotides, the CDR3 is TGTGCCAGCAGTTCGGACAGCGCTTTCTACGAGCAGTACTTC. J is TRBJ2-5 and V is TRBV2; D is perhaps TRBD1 (6 bases). The J call may be incorrect, as the DNA end agrees better with TRBJ2-7. The germline CDR1 and CDR2 sequences are SNHLY and FYNNEI. The CDR3 contains 14 residues.

The chain carries TRBV5-1 and TRBJ1-1, with 8 bases that match TRBD1. This CDR3 region has 14 residues. Germline CDR1 and CDR2: SGHRS and YFSETQ. V gave up 4 bases and J gave up 4 bases; unmatched junction bases: 6. The DNA of the CDR3 is TGCGCCAGCAGCGGACAGGGATGGGGCACTGAAGCTTTCTTT. Its protein product is CASSGQGWGTEAFF.

This chain uses TRBV18 with TRBJ2-1; 9 bases map to TRBD2. This CDR3 comprises 15 residues. Losses at the gene ends were 4 bases for V and 4 bases for J; bases not matched to a gene: 5. Germline V gene lookup returns CDR1 KGHSH and CDR2 LQKENI. CDR3 in amino acids: CASSQGLAKYNEQFF. The CDR3 nucleotides are TGTGCCAGCTCACAAGGACTAGCGAAATACAATGAGCAGTTCTTC.

The sample holds a few counts of this clone. The gene calls are TRBV7-8 and TRBJ2-7, with 8 bases matching TRBD1. The J segment lost 5 bases and the V segment lost 5 bases, leaving 5 bases of the junction unmatched. The CDR3 sequence is 13 residues long. Germline V gene sequence: CDR1 SGHVS, CDR2 FQNEAQ. The CDR3 DNA sequence: TGTGCCAGCAGCCCGAGGACAGGGCACGAGCAGTACTTC. Encoded protein: CASSPRTGHEQYF.

This clone has a single count. This chain connects TRBV19 to TRBJ1-1, with D possibly TRBD1 on 6 matching bases. Trimming removed 4 bases from V and 0 bases from J, with 15 bases in between. This CDR3 region has 16 residues. Germline-derived CDR1 and CDR2 are LNHDA and SQIVND (reference sequence). The CDR3 nucleotides are TGTGCCAGTAGTAAACGGGACACCATCATGAACACTGAAGCTTTCTTT. It yields the protein CASSKRDTIMNTEAFF.

V is TRBV7-9 and J is TRBJ2-1; 8 bases match TRBD2. The germline CDR1 and CDR2 sequences are SEHNR and FQNEAQ (reference sequence). V lost 3 bases to trimming and J lost 1 base; unmatched junction nucleotides: 2. This CDR3 is 15 amino acids long. The CDR3 DNA sequence: TGTGCCAGCAGCTTTTCGGGGGGGTCCTACAATGAGCAGTTCTTC. As protein: CASSFSGGSYNEQFF.

There are a few counts of this clone. The chain recombines TRBV9 with TRBJ1-2, with D maybe TRBD1 (5 bases). The V and J ends lost 0 bases and 4 bases respectively, with 13 bases between them. Germline lookup yields CDR1 SGDLS and CDR2 YYNGEE. The CDR3 covers 15 residues. The CDR3 sequence: CASSVAGGDGYGYTF. As DNA, the CDR3 is TGTGCCAGCAGCGTAGCTGGAGGGGACGGCTATGGCTACACCTTC.

CDR3 bases: TGTGCCAGCAGCCATTCCAGGGGGAACACTGAAGCTTTCTTT. This translates into CASSHSRGNTEAFF. V and J are TRBV4-2 and TRBJ1-1, with D possibly TRBD1 on 6 matching bases. Germline CDR1 and CDR2: LGHNA and YNFKEQ. The V end was cut by 3 bases, the J end by 1 base, with 9 bases between. CDR3 length: 14 residues.

The chain has TRBV6-5 and TRBJ1-4; D call uncertain. This CDR3 contains 14 residues. Germline CDR1 is MNHEY and CDR2 is SVGAGI. The V and J ends lost 0 bases and 6 bases respectively, with 8 bases between them. The CDR3 DNA reads as TGTGCCAGCAGTTACTCCCCGGGATATGAAAAACTGTTTTTT. Its protein product is CASSYSPGYEKLFF.

The chain combines TRBV13 with TRBJ2-2, with 7 bases identical to TRBD1. This CDR3 comprises 16 residues. Trimming removed 3 bases from V and 1 base from J; junction bases left unmatched: 5. CDR1 is PRHDT, CDR2 FYEKMQ, per germline (reference sequence). The CDR3 region has the DNA TGTGCCAGCAGCTTTAAACAGGGGTTGAACACCGGGGAGCTGTTTTTT. It translates to CASSFKQGLNTGELFF. The full variable domain, completed using reference TRBV13 and TRBJ2-2, is AAGVIQSPRHLIKEKRETATLKCYPIPRHDTVYWYQQGPGQDPQFLISFYEKMQSDKGSIPDRFSAQQFSDYHSELNMSSLELGDSALYFCASSFKQGLNTGELFFGEGSRLTVL.

The chain couples TRBV13 to TRBJ2-7, with no clear D. CDR1 is PRHDT, CDR2 FYEKMQ, per germline (reference sequence). This CDR3 has 14 residues. The V end was cut by 3 bases, the J end by 0 bases, with 9 bases between. The CDR3, as DNA: TGTGCCAGCAGCTTCGGCAGAGCCTCCTACGAGCAGTACTTC. Its translation: CASSFGRASYEQYF.